This T cell receptor (beta chain) was recovered during a study of beta chain features in type 1 diabetes (dated by TCRdb to the late 2010s). Concerning the study at large: Patients and healthy donors did not differ in mean age, gender distribution, total cell number or subset yield. Across all samples, almost 110 million sorted cells were examined, and cell number per subset correlated strongly with RNA yield. In the study, TCRB repertoires of sorted circulating CD4+ T cell subsets from recently diagnosed type 1 diabetes patients were compared with those of matched healthy donors. Regulatory and stem cell-like memory subsets were obtained from only 8 patients and about eight healthy donors, while naive and central memory subsets were obtained from all 30 or so donors. Beyond this particular receptor, the publication reports: Naive, central memory and regulatory TCRB repertoires appeared to be more similar among patients than among healthy donors. HLA sub-analyses involved small numbers of individuals, so any influence of HLA type on TCRB rearrangement remained unresolved. At VDJ recombination sites, type 1 diabetes patients had fewer insertions and more deleted nucleotides, which implies abnormalities in thymic rearrangement. Because cDNA was sequenced instead of genomic DNA, highly expressing activated cells could be over-represented, though the groups showed no difference in activation or CD3 levels. PCR may preferentially amplify shorter templates, but because patient and control samples were amplified and corrected together, any resulting skew would affect both groups equally. A moderate but significant shortening of TCRB CDR3 length was observed in type 1 diabetes patients in all four CD4+ subsets.

A distance of 14 bases separates the germline ends of V and J, which lose 1 base and 3 bases respectively. Looking up the germline V gene yields CDR1 SGDLS and CDR2 YYNGEE. The CDR3 contains 15 residues, cysteine and valine counted. The sequence is cut down to CDR3 DNA, 45 bases in frame from base 1. A word on this clone: It lacks a known antigen. Per-base qualities were not stored, and no clone one base away is much larger.

The entire amount of isolated RNA was reverse transcribed using the High Capacity cDNA Reverse Transcription Kit, so the sequenced TCRB transcripts were expressed ones. Deep immunoSEQ sequencing was applied to naive, central memory and regulatory T cell samples, giving an average of around 3.8 million total reads per sample. After sorted cells were lysed in RLT buffer, RNA was extracted with DNase-treated RNeasy Micro or Mini kits, with the choice depending on cell number. Each cell subset was processed on its own to prevent cross-contamination, while patient and healthy donor samples were processed together. The immunoSEQ multiplex PCR was used to amplify TCRB sequences from cDNA, generating 87-bp fragments that spanned the CDR3 region. The amplicons were sequenced using the Illumina HiSeq platform. The authors processed their data as follows. Synthetic template baselines were used to correct PCR bias computationally, reads within Hamming distance 2 were collapsed, and singletons that could not be merged were discarded. Reads were aligned against IMGT to assign V, D and J genes, CDR3 length and insertions or deletions at six rearrangement sites. Within each subset, clonotype counts were normalized to sorted cell number, after which true diversity and Gini coefficients were computed with the tcR R package. The overlap coefficient, calculated on TCRB nucleotide sequences, was used to measure repertoire sharing. Out-of-frame TCRB sequences from naive cells were analyzed to stand in for the pre-selection repertoire. What TCRdb holds here is the immuneACCESS table cut down to in-frame rearrangements. Part of the clones is not present; checked against another copy, under half of the missing clones reflect an unresolved V gene, and the others are unexplained. For V, J and clone size, that table is used; D and trimming come from the DNA. Counted in this sample were roughly 400,000 clones; more than 11% of them appeared once. Approximately 0.038% of the sample is held by the ten biggest clonotypes.

A single peripheral blood draw of around 0.11 L on average was collected from each donor into heparinised tubes. A BD FACSAria II and a panel including CD45RO, CCR7, CD25, CD127, CD95 and CD27 were used to sort naive, central memory, regulatory and stem cell-like memory CD4+ T cells. All sorted populations exceeded 98% purity. PBMCs were isolated immediately by Lymphoprep density gradient centrifugation and stained directly without culture. Samples were stained and sorted in pairs, with one healthy donor and one patient per experiment, so that batch effects were minimized. The chain uses TRBV9 and TRBJ2-7, with TRBD2 perhaps the D gene, on 5 matching bases. The sample consisted of naive CD4+ T cells from blood. The cell subset or site label corresponds to: true naive CD4+ T cells. The sequence came from a young man in good health. The CDR3 region: CASSVRGIPFYEQYV. The DNA reads as follows: TGTGCCAGCAGCGTAAGAGGGATACCCTTCTACGAGCAGTACGTC.